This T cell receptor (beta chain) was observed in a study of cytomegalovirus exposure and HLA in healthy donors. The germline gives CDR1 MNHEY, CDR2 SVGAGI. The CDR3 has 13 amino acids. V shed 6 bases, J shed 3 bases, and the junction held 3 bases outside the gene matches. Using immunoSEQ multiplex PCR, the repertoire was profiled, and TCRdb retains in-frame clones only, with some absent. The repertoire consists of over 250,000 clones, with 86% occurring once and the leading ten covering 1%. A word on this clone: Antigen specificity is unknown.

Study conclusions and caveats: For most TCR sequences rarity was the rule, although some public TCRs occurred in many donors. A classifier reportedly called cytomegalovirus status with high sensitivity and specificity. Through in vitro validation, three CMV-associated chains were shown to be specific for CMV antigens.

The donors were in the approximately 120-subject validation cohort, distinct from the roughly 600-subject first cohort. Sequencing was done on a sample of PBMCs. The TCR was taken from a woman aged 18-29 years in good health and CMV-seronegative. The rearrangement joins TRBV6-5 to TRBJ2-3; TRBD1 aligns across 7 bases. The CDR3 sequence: CASRQGMTDTQYF. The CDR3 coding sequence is TGTGCCAGCAGACAGGGGATGACAGATACGCAGTATTTT.